The 15 T cell receptor beta chains below were found in one sample sequenced in a study of T cell clonality in common variable immunodeficiency. Findings and caveats of the study: Common variable immunodeficiency TCR beta sequences reportedly had fewer deletions and N-nucleotide insertions.

For these receptors, no antigen is known. Produced via immunoSEQ multiplex PCR; TCRdb's table is partial and in-frame only. The sample was found to contain over 25,000 clones, and every one recurs. Sequencing was done on a sample of peripheral blood mononuclear cells. The receptors come from a human donor with common variable immunodeficiency.

This clone has ten or more counts. The covered CDR3 bases are TGCGCCAGCAGAACGGACAGTTCCGGGGAG. It codes for CASRTDSSGE. The CDR3 in its entirety is CASRTDSSGELFF. The chain carries TRBV5-1 and TRBJ2-2; the D gene is possibly TRBD1 (6 bases). The read finishes 3 residues shy of the CDR3 end, and the germline J gene is used to complete it. Trimming took 5 bases from V and 6 from J, leaving 11 bases between them. CDR1 is SGHRS and CDR2 is YFSETQ in the germline V gene. The CDR3 runs 13 residues.

By share, this clone ranks as hyperexpanded. With the read ending 3 residues before the CDR3 end, the germline J gene is used to fill in that end. The same CDR3 arises from other DNA sequences in this sample as well. This chain links TRBV5-1 with TRBJ2-1; 9 bases match TRBD2. V gave up 1 base and J gave up 4 bases; unmatched junction bases: 9. Germline-derived CDR1 and CDR2 are SGHRS and YFSETQ. The CDR3 contains 17 residues. CDR3 DNA, as far as it was read: TGCGCCAGCAGCTTGAGTCCCCTAGCGGGACCTTACAATGAG. Its translation: CASSLSPLAGPYNE. The full-length CDR3 reads as CASSLSPLAGPYNEQFF.

With respect to this clone: The read stops 3 residues short of the end of the CDR3; the missing end is completed from the germline J gene. This chain uses TRBV5-1 with TRBJ2-3; 10 nucleotides agree with TRBD2. The ends lost 5 bases at V and 3 bases at J; junction bases unmatched: 3. The CDR3 is 14 amino acids. CDR1 and CDR2 (germline): SGHRS, YFSETQ. The CDR3 reads CASRLAGETDTQYF. Partial CDR3 DNA: TGCGCCAGCAGGCTAGCGGGGGAGACAGATACG.

This clone was seen a handful of times. The read ends 3 residues early relative to the CDR3; the germline J gene fills the gap. This chain connects TRBV6-2 or TRBV6-3 to TRBJ2-3; possible D gene TRBD1, 5 bases. V lost 5 bases and J 0 bases, leaving 9 bases between the germline ends. Germline V lookup: CDR1 MNHEY, CDR2 SVGEGT. The CDR3 has 14 amino acids. The CDR3 here is CASSHRGSTDTQYF. The sequenced part of the CDR3 DNA is TGTGCCAGCAGTCATAGGGGCAGCACAGATACG.

In the case of this clone: A much bigger clone sits one base away, suggesting this may be a read error. The read ends 3 residues early relative to the CDR3; the germline J gene fills the gap. The sample contains more than one DNA sequence encoding this CDR3. The chain joins TRBV7-6 to TRBJ2-1, with 7 bases aligning to TRBD2. CDR3 size: 16 residues. Germline V gives CDR1 SGHVS, CDR2 FNYEAQ. V trimming: 1 base; J trimming: 3 bases; junction bases outside the gene matches: 6. The DNA read from the CDR3 is TGTGCCAGCAGCTTAGGGGTAACTAGCGACTACAATGAG. Translated: CASSLGVTSDYNE. Given in full, the CDR3 is CASSLGVTSDYNEQFF.

CDR3 protein: CASSPGDIQETQYF. The sequenced part of the CDR3 DNA is TGTGCCAGCAGCCCCGGGGACATACAAGAGACC. The chain joins TRBV11-2 to TRBJ2-5, with a tentative D call TRBD1 (6 bases). The DNA ends 3 residues before the CDR3 does, and the rest of the CDR3 is filled in from the germline J gene. This CDR3 has 14 amino acids. Per the germline V gene, CDR1 is SGHAT and CDR2 is FQNNGV. V lost 5 bases, J lost 2 bases, and 12 bases lay in between.

This clone was seen ten or more times. The sequenced fragment ends 3 residues before the CDR3 boundary, so the rest is inferred from the germline J gene. The chain uses TRBV7-3 and TRBJ1-1; TRBD1 matches 7 bases. CDR1 and CDR2 from the germline V gene are SGHTA and FQGTGA. The CDR3 has 14 amino acids. The CDR3 is CASSPQTGSIVAFF. The sequenced CDR3 bases are TGTGCCAGCAGCCCTCAGACAGGGAGTATTGTA.

This clone was seen repeatedly, ten times or more. The observed sequence ends 3 residues before the CDR3 terminus, with the missing tail filled in from the germline J gene. The chain couples TRBV6-2 or TRBV6-3 to TRBJ2-1; 13 bases line up with TRBD2. Germline values: CDR1 MNHEY, CDR2 SVGEGT. The CDR3 sequence is 17 residues long. V dropped 0 bases and J dropped 3; count of bases not matched to a gene: 2. CDR3 sequence: CASSYSGLAGIYNEQFF. The sequenced CDR3 bases are TGTGCCAGCAGTTACTCGGGACTAGCGGGGATCTACAATGAG.

This clone was seen a few times. The read terminates 3 residues before the CDR3 end, so the remaining end is supplied by the germline J gene. The chain combines TRBV6-1 with TRBJ2-7; D is possibly TRBD1 (6 bases). CDR3 length: 13 residues. V was shortened by 1 base and J by 5 bases, with 9 bases between the two germline ends. Germline V gene lookup returns CDR1 MNHNS and CDR2 SASEGT. CDR3 sequence: CASSEVQGDEQYF. The CDR3 DNA, read in part, is TGTGCCAGCAGTGAAGTACAGGGCGACGAG.

To note about this clone: Read coverage stops 3 residues before the CDR3 terminus; the germline J gene supplies the remainder. The gene calls are TRBV29-1 and TRBJ2-7, with 9 bases that match TRBD1. CDR3 length equals 13 residues. The V and J ends lost 0 bases and 4 bases, in that order; junction bases with no gene match: 1. CDR1 is SQVTM and CDR2 is ANQGSEA in the germline V gene. The CDR3 reads CSVEEDRGYEQYF. CDR3 DNA (partial): TGCAGCGTTGAAGAGGACAGGGGTTACGAG.

This clone has at least ten counts. From the germline J gene comes the end of the CDR3, since the read stops 3 residues before it. The chain carries TRBV19 and TRBJ1-4, with 8 bases that match TRBD1. Germline assignment: CDR1 LNHDA and CDR2 SQIVND (reference sequence). J lost 4 bases, V lost 7 bases, and 8 bases had no gene match. The CDR3 has 15 residues. Here the CDR3 reads CASTATGAINEKLFF. CDR3 DNA, as far as it was read: TGTGCCAGTACTGCGACAGGGGCGATTAATGAAAAA.

This clone has more than one count but fewer than ten. The read falls 3 residues short of the CDR3 end, and the missing part is taken from the germline J gene. The chain links TRBV11-3 to TRBJ2-7; a weak D match, TRBD2 (6 bases). Germline CDR1 reads SGHNT; CDR2 reads YENEEA. V shed 5 bases and J shed 2 bases, with 13 bases lying between them. CDR3 length: 14 amino acids. CDR3 DNA (partial): TGTGCCAGCAGCGCCCGGGACTCCCCCTACGAG. Translation: CASSARDSPYE. The complete CDR3 protein is CASSARDSPYEQYF.

Points on this clone: Read coverage stops 3 residues before the CDR3 terminus; the germline J gene supplies the remainder. This rearrangement joins TRBV18 to TRBJ2-1; 12 nucleotides line up with TRBD1. CDR1 is KGHSH and CDR2 is LQKENI in the germline V gene. V dropped 4 bases and J dropped 7; count of bases not matched to a gene: 8. CDR3 length: 16 residues. CDR3 bases read: TGTGCCAGCTCACTTACCGGGACAGGGGGCGGGAATGAG. It codes for CASSLTGTGGGNE. The entire CDR3 protein is CASSLTGTGGGNEQFF.

Concerning this clone: Sequencing ends 3 residues short of the CDR3 end; the germline J gene provides the rest. This chain connects TRBV19 to TRBJ2-3; D is unclear. The germline CDR1 and CDR2 sequences are LNHDA and SQIVND (reference sequence). This CDR3 region has 12 residues. Trimming cost V 2 bases and J 6 bases, with 6 bases left between them. The CDR3 spells CASSIIGDTQYF. CDR3 DNA, as far as it was read: TGTGCCAGTAGTATAATCGGGGATACG.

A remark on this clone: The read halts 3 residues ahead of the CDR3 end, with the missing end drawn from the germline J gene. The chain has TRBV5-1 and TRBJ1-2; 7 nucleotides align to TRBD1. This CDR3 has 17 amino acids. Germline-derived CDR1 and CDR2 are SGHRS and YFSETQ. V shed 2 bases and J 0 bases; nucleotides not matched to a gene: 10. The CDR3 DNA, read in part, is TGCGCCAGCAGCTTCGAACCGGGACAGTCACCTAACTATGGC. It encodes CASSFEPGQSPNYG. The entire CDR3 is CASSFEPGQSPNYGYTF.